Shown below are 3 T cell receptor beta chains from a single sample sequenced in a study of blood T cell repertoires in COVID-19. The table came from immunoSEQ multiplex PCR; TCRdb's copy has only in-frame clones and leaves some out. Of around 100,000 clones in the sample, 84% were seen once. The sequencing input was peripheral blood. The receptors derive from a human donor in a cohort sampled during active COVID-19.

This clone was detected a few times. The chain links TRBV15 to TRBJ1-3, with unresolved D. Looked up from germline, CDR1 is LNHNV and CDR2 is YYDKDF (reference sequence). CDR3 length equals 13 residues. The V end lost 0 bases, the J end lost 4 bases, and 4 bases lay between the germline ends. CDR3 bases: TGTGCCACCAGCAGAGATGCGGGAAACACCATATATTTT. It yields the protein CATSRDAGNTIYF.

The chain employs TRBV7-2 and TRBJ2-1, with TRBD1 as a possible D gene (5 bases). The ends were cut back, 5 bases at V and 5 bases at J, with 10 bases in the middle. The CDR3 loop spans 13 amino acids. Germline V gene data show CDR1 as SGHTA and CDR2 as FQGNSA. The chain's CDR3 is CASSPTRDNEQFF. The CDR3 DNA sequence: TGTGCCAGCAGCCCGACCAGGGACAATGAGCAGTTCTTC. Combining the CDR3 with reference TRBV7-2 and TRBJ2-1 gives the whole variable domain GAGVSQSPSNKVTEKGKDVELRCDPISGHTALYWYRQSLGQGLEFLIYFQGNSAPDKSGLPSDRFSAERTGGSVSTLTIQRTQQEDSAVYLCASSPTRDNEQFFGPGTRLTVL.

This clone was observed a single time. This sequence joins TRBV7-9 and TRBJ2-3; D is undetermined. The CDR3 length is 14 residues. V lost 2 bases, J lost 0 bases, and 6 bases lay in between. Germline CDR1 is SEHNR and CDR2 is FQNEAQ (reference sequence). CDR3 sequence: CASSLTISTDTQYF. CDR3 bases: TGTGCCAGCAGCTTAACAATCAGCACAGATACGCAGTATTTT.